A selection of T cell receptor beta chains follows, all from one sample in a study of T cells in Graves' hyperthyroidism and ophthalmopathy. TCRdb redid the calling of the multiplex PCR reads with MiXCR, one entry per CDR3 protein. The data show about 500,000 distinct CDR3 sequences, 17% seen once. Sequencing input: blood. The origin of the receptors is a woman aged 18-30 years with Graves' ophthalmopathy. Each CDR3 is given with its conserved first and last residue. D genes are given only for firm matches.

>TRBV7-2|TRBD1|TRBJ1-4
CASSLDRQGSNEKLFF
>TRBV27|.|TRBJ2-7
CASSLMSGPAQQYF
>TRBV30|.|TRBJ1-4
CAWSGVDEKLFF
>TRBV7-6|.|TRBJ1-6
CASSLYKGGDSPLHF
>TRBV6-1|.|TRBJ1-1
CASSPPRASFTEAFF
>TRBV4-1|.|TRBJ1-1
CASSLKAVMNTEAFF
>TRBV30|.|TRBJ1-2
CAWSVGDGGGYTF
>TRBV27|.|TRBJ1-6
CASATGARGYNSPLHF
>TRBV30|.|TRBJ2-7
CAADARTALGEQYF
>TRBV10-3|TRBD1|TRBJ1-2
CAISETGSGYTF
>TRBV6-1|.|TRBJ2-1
CASPAGSGRFF
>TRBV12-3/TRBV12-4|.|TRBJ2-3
CASSSAVGGDTDTQYF
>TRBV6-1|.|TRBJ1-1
CASRSSGQAFF
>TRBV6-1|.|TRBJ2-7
CASSETYSYEQYF
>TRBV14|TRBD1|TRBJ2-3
CASSQDIRGLSTDTQYF
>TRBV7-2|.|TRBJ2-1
CASSLRTAYNEQFF
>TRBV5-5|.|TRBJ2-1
CASSSWGARVEQFF
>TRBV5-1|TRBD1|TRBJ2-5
CASSHPGTGQETQYF
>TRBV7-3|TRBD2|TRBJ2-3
CASSPLGGGLAGGSLTDTQYF
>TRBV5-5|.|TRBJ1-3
CASSRWETDLLYF
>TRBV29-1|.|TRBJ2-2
CSVDVGRGITGELFF
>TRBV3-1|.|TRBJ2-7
CASSQGPRGIYEQYF
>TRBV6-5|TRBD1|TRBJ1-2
CASSYGTGIGYTF
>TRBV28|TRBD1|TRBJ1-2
CASSLTPGTGDGISNYGYTF
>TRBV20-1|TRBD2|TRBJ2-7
CSARDSGGASYEQYF
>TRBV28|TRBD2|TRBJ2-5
CASSLGSGRNQETQYF
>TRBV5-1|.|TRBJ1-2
CASVNYGYTF
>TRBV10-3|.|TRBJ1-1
CAISERLNTEAFF
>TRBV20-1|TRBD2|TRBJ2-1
CSARPGTSGGHNEQFF
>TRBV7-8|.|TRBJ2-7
CASSSLEDYEQYF
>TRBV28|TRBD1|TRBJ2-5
CASSYPLGTGNVETQYF
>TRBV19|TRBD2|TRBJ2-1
CASSIRVAGGGANEQFF
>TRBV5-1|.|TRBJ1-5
CASSSGPADQPQHF
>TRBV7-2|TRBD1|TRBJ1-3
CASSYDRVSGNTIYF
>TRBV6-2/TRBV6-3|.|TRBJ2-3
CASNWGAEGDTQYF
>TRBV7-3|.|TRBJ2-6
CASSLDPLFVSGANVLTF
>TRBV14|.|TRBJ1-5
CASSQSGADQPQHF
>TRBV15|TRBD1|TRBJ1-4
CATSRDRGQGEEKLFF
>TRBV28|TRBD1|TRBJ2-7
CASSLEQGAGEQYF
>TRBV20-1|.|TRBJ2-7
CSAADPKERGYEQYF
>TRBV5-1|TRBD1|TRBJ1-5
CASSYGQGAGQPQHF
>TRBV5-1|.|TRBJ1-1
CASSYSGGMNTEAFF
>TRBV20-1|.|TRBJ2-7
CSASLLQSYEQYF
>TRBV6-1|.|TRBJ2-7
CASSKLDIYEQYF
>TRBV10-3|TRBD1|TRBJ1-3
CAIRRQGRNFSGNTIYF
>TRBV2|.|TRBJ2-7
CASSEAQRGQNEQYF
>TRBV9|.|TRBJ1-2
CASSVGLNYGYTF
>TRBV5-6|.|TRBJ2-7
CASSFPGRAIYYEQYF
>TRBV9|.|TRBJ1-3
CASSAQVSSGNTIYF
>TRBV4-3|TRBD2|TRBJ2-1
CASSQQRELYNEQFF